This T cell receptor (beta chain) was sequenced for a study of early T cells in non-severe SARS-CoV-2 infection. V gave up 4 bases and J gave up 13 bases; unmatched junction bases: 4. The CDR3 runs 13 residues. In germline, CDR1 is ENHRY, CDR2 SYGVKD. One entry per CDR3 protein, called by TCRdb with MiXCR from the 5' RACE reads. The profile covers fewer than 40,000 distinct CDR3 sequences, with around 4.5% appearing a single time and more than 5% taken by the ten largest. Ten or more counts support this clonotype. This chain links TRBV10-3 with TRBJ2-1; TRBD2 agrees at 13 bases. The specimen sequenced was whole blood. The TCR comes from an adult who was a healthcare worker with PCR-confirmed SARS-CoV-2 infection or an uninfected control (not recorded which). CDR3 bases: TGTGCCATCAGTGGGGGACTAGCGGGAATCCAGTTCTTC. Translation: CAISGGLAGIQFF.